Below are 9 T cell receptor beta chains sequenced from a single sample in a study of blood T cell repertoires in COVID-19. Generated by immunoSEQ multiplex PCR, the TCRdb table keeps only in-frame clones and is missing some. The sample yields around 13,000 clones, 65% to 90% seen once. The sample taken for sequencing was peripheral blood. All receptors derive from a man aged 35 to 55 with active or convalescent COVID-19.

Details on this clone: One junction end disagrees with the germline gene, perhaps due to a read error. V and J are TRBV2 and TRBJ2-1, with a possible D match to TRBD2 (5 bases). The V gene's germline CDR1 is SNHLY and CDR2 FYNNEI. The CDR3 loop spans 11 amino acids. Here the CDR3 DNA reads TGTGCCAGCAGGGAAGATGCGGGGCAGTTCTTC. Translation: CASREDAGQFF.

V is TRBV9 and J is TRBJ2-7, with 9 positions matching TRBD2. Looked up from germline, CDR1 is SGDLS and CDR2 is YYNGEE. CDR3 length equals 15 residues. The junction had 3 bases not matched to a gene; V was cut back by 0 bases and J by 2 bases. The CDR3 DNA sequence: TGTGCCAGCAGCGTAGCTCCTAGCGGGGCCTACGAGCAGTACTTC. Translating gives CASSVAPSGAYEQYF.

The chain couples TRBV18 to TRBJ2-2, with D possibly TRBD2 on 5 matching bases. The germline V and J ends were trimmed by 0 bases and 3 bases, with 8 bases remaining between them. The CDR3 loop spans 15 amino acids. Looked up from germline, CDR1 is KGHSH and CDR2 is LQKENI. The CDR3 loop is CASSPPAGYTGELFF. For the CDR3, the DNA is TGTGCCAGCTCACCACCGGCGGGCTACACCGGGGAGCTGTTTTTT. Combining the CDR3 with reference TRBV18 and TRBJ2-2 gives the whole variable domain NAGVMQNPRHLVRRRGQEARLRCSPMKGHSHVYWYRQLPEEGLKFMVYLQKENIIDESGMPKERFSAEFPKEGPSILRIQQVVRGDSAAYFCASSPPAGYTGELFFGEGSRLTVL.

The V gene is TRBV7-9, the J gene TRBJ2-3, with D tentatively TRBD2 (5 bases). The CDR3 covers 16 residues. V was shortened by 4 bases and J by 2 bases, with 16 bases between the two germline ends. Germline lookup yields CDR1 SEHNR and CDR2 FQNEAQ (reference sequence). CDR3 nucleotide sequence: TGTGCCAGCAGCTCCAGCGGCGGCCCCCACACAGATACGCAGTATTTT. It specifies CASSSSGGPHTDTQYF. The full variable domain, with the rest looked up from reference TRBV7-9 and TRBJ2-3, is DTGVSQNPRHKITKRGQNVTFRCDPISEHNRLYWYRQTLGQGPEFLTYFQNEAQLEKSRLLSDRFSAERPKGSFSTLEIQRTEQGDSAMYLCASSSSGGPHTDTQYFGPGTRLTVL.

V is TRBV6-2 or TRBV6-3 and J is TRBJ2-1; 8 bases align to TRBD2. The length of the CDR3 is 16 residues. Germline V gene sequence: CDR1 MNHEY, CDR2 SVGEGT. V lost 5 bases and J lost 4; bases outside the gene matches: 10. CDR3 DNA: TGTGCCAGCAGTACCCGACTAGCGAGCCTTTACAATGAGCAGTTCTTC. As protein: CASSTRLASLYNEQFF.

V gene TRBV24-1 combines with J gene TRBJ2-2, with TRBD2 matching over 8 bases. The CDR3 runs to 18 residues. Germline CDR1 reads KGHDR; CDR2 reads SFDVKD. Trimming removed 0 bases from V and 1 base from J; junction bases left unmatched: 6. DNA for the CDR3: TGTGCCACCAGTGATTTGGGTGGACTAGCACTGAACACCGGGGAGCTGTTTTTT. It codes for CATSDLGGLALNTGELFF.

The gene calls are TRBV28 and TRBJ2-3, with TRBD2 matching over 7 bases. The germline V gene has CDR1 MDHEN and CDR2 SYDVKM. The CDR3 runs to 14 residues. The J segment lost 0 bases and the V segment lost 10 bases, leaving 7 bases of the junction unmatched. The CDR3 DNA sequence: TGTGCCATCCAGAGCGGGATTAGCACAGATACGCAGTATTTT. This encodes CAIQSGISTDTQYF. Using reference TRBV28 and TRBJ2-3 for the parts outside the CDR3, the full variable domain is DVKVTQSSRYLVKRTGEKVFLECVQDMDHENMFWYRQDPGLGLRLIYFSYDVKMKEKGDIPEGYSVSREKKERFSLILESASTNQTSMYLCAIQSGISTDTQYFGPGTRLTVL.

This clone was observed once. The gene calls are TRBV5-1 and TRBJ1-1; the D is unclear. The germline gives CDR1 SGHRS, CDR2 YFSETQ. V was pared by 4 bases and J by 1 base, with 11 bases between. This CDR3 is built from 14 residues. As DNA, the CDR3 is TGCGCCAGCAGCAACGGACTGTCGAACACTGAAGCTTTCTTT. It is translated as CASSNGLSNTEAFF.

Here the CDR3 DNA reads TGTGCCAGCAGTCAGGATGAATATGGCTACACCTTC. This encodes CASSQDEYGYTF. The chain employs TRBV12-3 or TRBV12-4 and TRBJ1-2; no reliable D call. Deletions cut 5 bases from V and 5 bases from J, with 9 bases between. This CDR3 is 12 amino acids long.